In its sample, the clone carrying this T cell receptor (beta chain) was seen many times. Germline loops: CDR1 SGHVS, CDR2 FNYEAQ. The CDR3 is 15 amino acids. Between the trimmed V and J ends, which lost 3 bases and 7 bases, there was a span of 16 bases. These data originate in a study of T cell repertoires in cytomegalovirus infection. MiXCR, run by TCRdb on the reads, gives a single entry per CDR3 protein. Of 200,000 to 250,000 distinct CDR3 sequences in the sample, over 20% were seen once. The genes are TRBV7-6 and TRBJ2-1; D possibly corresponds to TRBD1 (6 bases). The sequenced material came from CD8+ T cells from PBMCs. This sequence was found in a human donor in good health (CMV status not recorded). Some clones in this sample may be carry-over from other donors' samples. The DNA for the CDR3 is TGTGCCAGCAGCTTCATGCTGGGGGCTTCGAATGAGCAGTTCTTC. Translating it yields CASSFMLGASNEQFF.